The rows below give T cell receptor beta chains drawn from one sample of a study of graft-versus-host responses after intestinal transplantation. Antigen specificity for these receptors is unknown. Sequencing was performed with immunoSEQ multiplex PCR; in TCRdb, only in-frame clones are kept and a portion is missing. Altogether 84,000 or so clones are present, approximately 78% being singletons, with the ten largest covering 0.8% to 0.9%. The sequenced sample was unstimulated CD4+ T cells sorted from spleen or lymph node cells, obtained before intestinal transplant. These receptors came from a human donor who received an intestinal transplant. Both conserved end residues are part of each CDR3. D genes are given only for firm matches. Some rows have no size entry. The others give once, few or many, or a class for an expanded clone.

.	.	TRBV6-1	TRBJ2-3	CASKRGDTQYF	TGTGCCAGCAAGAGAGGGGATACGCAGTATTTT
.	.	TRBV28	TRBJ1-3	CASSSGQLGNTIYF	TGTGCCAGCAGCTCCGGACAGCTTGGAAACACCATATATTTT
.	TRBD2	TRBV10-3	TRBJ2-7	CAISELPSGRSHEQYF	TGTGCCATCAGTGAGTTGCCTAGCGGGAGGAGCCACGAGCAGTACTTC
.	TRBD1	TRBV18	TRBJ2-1	CASLKDRETHEQFF	TGTGCCAGCTTAAAGGACAGGGAAACGCATGAGCAGTTCTTC
.	.	TRBV19	TRBJ2-2	CASKNRNTGELFF	TGTGCCAGTAAGAACAGGAACACCGGGGAGCTGTTTTTT
.	TRBD2	TRBV5-4	TRBJ2-1	CASSWKRTSSYNEQFF	TGTGCCAGCAGCTGGAAGCGGACTAGCTCCTACAATGAGCAGTTCTTC
.	.	TRBV7-6	TRBJ2-7	CASSLDAGNAYEQYF	TGTGCCAGCAGCTTAGACGCAGGAAACGCCTACGAGCAGTACTTC
few	.	TRBV4-2	TRBJ1-2	CASSQDWQGGGYTF	TGTGCCAGCAGCCAAGATTGGCAGGGTGGCGGCTACACCTTC
once	.	TRBV7-9	TRBJ2-2	CASSLDSERVTGELFF	TGTGCCAGCAGCTTGGACAGCGAGCGTGTCACCGGGGAGCTGTTTTTT
few	.	TRBV6-5	TRBJ2-2	CASRQGHTGELFF	TGTGCCAGCCGGCAGGGTCACACCGGGGAGCTGTTTTTT
.	TRBD2	TRBV5-1	TRBJ2-3	CASLRGGSTDTQYF	TGCGCCAGCTTGCGGGGGGGGAGCACAGATACGCAGTATTTT
.	TRBD2	TRBV5-1	TRBJ2-5	CASRPGTSGGAWETQYF	TGCGCCAGCAGACCCGGGACTAGCGGGGGGGCCTGGGAGACCCAGTACTTC
.	.	TRBV4-2	TRBJ2-2	CASSGRRAGNGELFF	TGTGCCAGCAGCGGAAGACGGGCAGGGAACGGGGAGCTGTTTTTT
.	.	TRBV19	TRBJ2-3	CASSIGGGTDTQYF	TGTGCCAGTAGTATCGGTGGAGGCACAGATACGCAGTATTTT
.	TRBD2	TRBV29-1	TRBJ2-5	CSSGGGYMGETQYF	TGCAGTTCCGGGGGGGGCTACATGGGAGAGACCCAGTACTTC
.	TRBD2	TRBV5-4	TRBJ2-3	CASSRPPTSGVTDTQYF	TGTGCCAGCAGCCGACCACCGACTAGCGGGGTCACAGATACGCAGTATTTT
.	TRBD2	TRBV28	TRBJ2-7	CASSLMGSGRAHEQYF	TGTGCCAGCAGTTTAATGGGGAGCGGGAGGGCCCACGAGCAGTACTTC
.	.	TRBV28	TRBJ2-7	CAGSRGRSYEQYF	TGTGCCGGTTCCCGAGGGAGATCCTACGAGCAGTACTTC
.	TRBD1	TRBV28	TRBJ1-1	CASSLWDRQTFF	TGTGCCAGCAGTTTATGGGACAGGCAGACTTTCTTT
.	.	TRBV9	TRBJ2-3	CASSVEEGVDTQYF	TGTGCCAGCAGCGTAGAAGAGGGAGTGGATACGCAGTATTTT
.	TRBD2	TRBV7-9	TRBJ2-1	CASSSGRLPYNEQFF	TGTGCCAGCAGCAGCGGGAGGCTCCCCTACAATGAGCAGTTCTTC
.	.	TRBV4-1	TRBJ2-1	CASSRQLAGAQFF	TGCGCCAGCAGCCGTCAACTGGCGGGGGCGCAGTTCTTC
.	.	TRBV7-2	TRBJ2-5	CASSLPPGTTSIQETQYF	TGTGCCAGCAGCCTGCCACCCGGGACAACCAGTATCCAAGAGACCCAGTACTTC
.	TRBD1	TRBV12-5	TRBJ2-7	CASGQRQGSPYEQYF	TGTGCTAGTGGCCAAAGACAGGGATCCCCCTACGAGCAGTACTTC
.	.	TRBV9	TRBJ2-1	CASSVDVAGANNEQFF	TGTGCCAGCAGCGTAGATGTGGCAGGGGCGAACAATGAGCAGTTCTTC
.	.	TRBV5-1	TRBJ2-3	CASSTTVADTQYF	TGCGCCAGCAGCACGACAGTAGCAGATACGCAGTATTTT
.	TRBD2	TRBV18	TRBJ2-1	CASSPPGLAGVVNEQFF	TGTGCCAGCTCACCACCCGGCCTAGCGGGAGTCGTCAATGAGCAGTTCTTC